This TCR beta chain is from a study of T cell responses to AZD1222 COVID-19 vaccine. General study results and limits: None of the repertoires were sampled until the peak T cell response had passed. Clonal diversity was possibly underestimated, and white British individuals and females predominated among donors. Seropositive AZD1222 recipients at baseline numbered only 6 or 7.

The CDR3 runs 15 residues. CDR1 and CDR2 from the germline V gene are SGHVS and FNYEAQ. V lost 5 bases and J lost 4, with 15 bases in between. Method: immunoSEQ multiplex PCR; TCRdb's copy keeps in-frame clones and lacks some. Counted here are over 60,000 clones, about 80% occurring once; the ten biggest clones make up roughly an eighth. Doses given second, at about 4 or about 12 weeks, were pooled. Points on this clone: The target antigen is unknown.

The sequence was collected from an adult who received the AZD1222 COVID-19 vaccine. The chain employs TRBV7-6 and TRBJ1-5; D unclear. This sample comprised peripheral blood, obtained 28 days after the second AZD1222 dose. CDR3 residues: CASSPSPRINQPQHF. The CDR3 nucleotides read TGTGCCAGCAGCCCAAGCCCCAGGATAAATCAGCCCCAGCATTTT.